Described below is a single TCR beta chain sequence and its context. What it recognizes is unknown. Measured with immunoSEQ multiplex PCR; TCRdb has only the in-frame clones, and not every one. The table shows 20,000 to 30,000 clones, with approximately 79% occurring only once. Time point in this sample: week 5, during vaccination. Each dose delivered 300 ug of mutant IDH1 20-mer peptide subcutaneously with imiquimod. Patients carried new grade 3 or 4 IDH1-mutant astrocytomas lacking nuclear ATRX. The germline CDR1 and CDR2 sequences are SNHLY and FYNNEI. V lost 6 bases and J 10 bases, leaving 15 bases between the germline ends. This CDR3 comprises 12 residues. The data derive from a study of a mutant IDH1 vaccine in newly diagnosed glioma. Study details: Scheduled for weeks 1, 3, 5, 7, 11, 15, 19 and 23, eight vaccinations were given to patients. Previous care, which was radiotherapy, temozolomide, or both, most often involved both. Males made up roughly 60% and females roughly 40% of treated patients, whose mean age was approximately 43 years.

This receptor was identified in a man aged 35 to 55 with glioma. Some clones in this sample may be carry-over from other donors' samples. The starting material was PBMCs, obtained from a glioma patient whose treatment included an IDH1 peptide vaccine. V usage is TRBV2 and J usage is TRBJ2-5; D is ambiguous. The CDR3, as DNA: TGTGCCAGCAGAGGACGGTCGGATATCCAGTACTTC. This gives the protein CASRGRSDIQYF.